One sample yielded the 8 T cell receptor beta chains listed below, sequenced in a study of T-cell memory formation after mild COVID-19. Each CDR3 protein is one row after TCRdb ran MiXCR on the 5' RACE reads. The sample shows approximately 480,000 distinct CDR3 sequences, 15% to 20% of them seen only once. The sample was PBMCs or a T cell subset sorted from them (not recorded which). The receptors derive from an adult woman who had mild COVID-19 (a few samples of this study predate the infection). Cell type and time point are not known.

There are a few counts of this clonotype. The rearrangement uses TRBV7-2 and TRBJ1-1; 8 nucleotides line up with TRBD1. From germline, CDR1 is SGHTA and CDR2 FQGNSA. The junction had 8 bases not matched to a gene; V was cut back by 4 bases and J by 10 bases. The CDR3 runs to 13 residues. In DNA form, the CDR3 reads TGTGCCAGCAGCTCAGGGGGCGCTTACCGAGCTTTCTTT. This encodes CASSSGGAYRAFF.

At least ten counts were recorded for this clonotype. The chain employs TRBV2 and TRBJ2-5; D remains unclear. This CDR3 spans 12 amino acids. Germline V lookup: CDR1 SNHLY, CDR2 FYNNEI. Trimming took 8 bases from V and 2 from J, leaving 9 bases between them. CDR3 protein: CASGSYQETQYF. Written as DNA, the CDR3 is TGTGCCAGCGGGTCATATCAAGAGACCCAGTACTTC.

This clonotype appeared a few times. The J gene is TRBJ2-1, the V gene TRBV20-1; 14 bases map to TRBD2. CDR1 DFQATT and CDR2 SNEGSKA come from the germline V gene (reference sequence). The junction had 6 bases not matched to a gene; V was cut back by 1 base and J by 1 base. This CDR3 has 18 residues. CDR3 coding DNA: TGCAGTGCTAGAGCGGGACTAGCGGGAGCTCAATCCTACAATGAGCAGTTCTTC. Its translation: CSARAGLAGAQSYNEQFF.

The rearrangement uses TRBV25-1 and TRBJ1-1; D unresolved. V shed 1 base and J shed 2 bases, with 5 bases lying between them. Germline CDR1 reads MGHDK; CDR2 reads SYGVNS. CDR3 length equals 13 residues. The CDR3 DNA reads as TGTGCCAGCAGTGAATGGAAAAACACTGAAGCTTTCTTT. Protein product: CASSEWKNTEAFF.

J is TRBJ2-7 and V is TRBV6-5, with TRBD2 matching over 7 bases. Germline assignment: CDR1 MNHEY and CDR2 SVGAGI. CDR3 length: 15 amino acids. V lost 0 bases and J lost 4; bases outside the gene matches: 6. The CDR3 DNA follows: TGTGCCAGCAGTTACTCGACGGGAGGAGCTTACGAGCAGTACTTC. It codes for CASSYSTGGAYEQYF.

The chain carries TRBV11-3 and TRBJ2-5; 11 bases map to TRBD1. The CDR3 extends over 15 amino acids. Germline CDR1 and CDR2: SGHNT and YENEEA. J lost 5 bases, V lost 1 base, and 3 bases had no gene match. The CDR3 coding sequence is TGTGCCAGCAGCTTAGTCGGGGACAGGGGGGAGACCCAGTACTTC. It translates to CASSLVGDRGETQYF.

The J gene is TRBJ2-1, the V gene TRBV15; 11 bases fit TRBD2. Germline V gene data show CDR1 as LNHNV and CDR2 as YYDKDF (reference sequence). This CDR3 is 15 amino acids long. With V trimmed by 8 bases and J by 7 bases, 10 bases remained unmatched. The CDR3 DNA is TGTGCCACCCGAAGGGGACTAGCGGAACAAAATGAGCAGTTCTTC. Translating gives CATRRGLAEQNEQFF. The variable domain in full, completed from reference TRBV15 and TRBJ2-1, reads DAMVIQNPRYQVTQFGKPVTLSCSQTLNHNVMYWYQQKSSQAPKLLFHYYDKDFNNEADTPDNFQSRRPNTSFCFLDIRSPGLGDTAMYLCATRRGLAEQNEQFFGPGTRLTVL.

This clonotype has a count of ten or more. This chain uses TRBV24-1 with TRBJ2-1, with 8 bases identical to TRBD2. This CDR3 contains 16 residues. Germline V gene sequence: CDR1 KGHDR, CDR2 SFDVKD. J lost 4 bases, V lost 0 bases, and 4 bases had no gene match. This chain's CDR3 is CATSDLPSGPYNEQFF. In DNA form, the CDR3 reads TGTGCCACCAGTGATTTGCCTAGCGGGCCTTACAATGAGCAGTTCTTC.